The rows below give T cell receptor beta chains drawn from one sample of a study of cytomegalovirus exposure and HLA in healthy donors. Clones were read by immunoSEQ multiplex PCR, and TCRdb kept only the in-frame ones, dropping some. This table has around 150,000 clones, approximately 80% appearing once. The specimen sequenced was PBMCs. Receptor source: a man aged 30 to 45 in good health and CMV-seropositive. The CDR3 runs from the conserved cysteine through the conserved F or W. The order of the fields is CDR3 DNA, CDR3 protein, D gene, V gene, J gene, clone size. The D gene is left open where the match is weak. Expanded clones are given a class, and other clones once, few, many or no size at all.

CDR3 DNA: TGTGCCAGCAGCTCGCTGGACAGGGACGGTACAGATACGCAGTATTTT
CDR3 protein: CASSSLDRDGTDTQYF
D gene: TRBD1
V gene: TRBV5-6
J gene: TRBJ2-3
clone size: NA

CDR3 DNA: TGTGCCAGCAGCTTGACCGGGACAGGAGTTAGCGAGCAGTACTTC
CDR3 protein: CASSLTGTGVSEQYF
D gene: TRBD1
V gene: TRBV5-4
J gene: TRBJ2-7
clone size: NA

CDR3 DNA: TGTGCCACCAGCAGAGGGATGGAGGCAGATACGCAGTATTTT
CDR3 protein: CATSRGMEADTQYF
D gene: NA
V gene: TRBV15
J gene: TRBJ2-3
clone size: NA

CDR3 DNA: TGTGCCAGCAGCTCCCGACAGGGCTATTCACCCCTCCACTTT
CDR3 protein: CASSSRQGYSPLHF
D gene: TRBD1
V gene: TRBV11-2
J gene: TRBJ1-6
clone size: NA

CDR3 DNA: TGCGCCAGCAGCTTTGGACAGGGGGCGGGGGAGACCCAGTACTTC
CDR3 protein: CASSFGQGAGETQYF
D gene: TRBD1
V gene: TRBV5-1
J gene: TRBJ2-5
clone size: once

CDR3 DNA: TGTGCCCTCCGGGGACAGGGGGCTGGGGCCAACGTCCTGACTTTC
CDR3 protein: CALRGQGAGANVLTF
D gene: TRBD1
V gene: TRBV7-9
J gene: TRBJ2-6
clone size: NA

CDR3 DNA: TGTGCCAGCAGGGGGACAGGGGGGTATGAAAAACTGTTTTTT
CDR3 protein: CASRGTGGYEKLFF
D gene: TRBD1
V gene: TRBV6-1
J gene: TRBJ1-4
clone size: NA

CDR3 DNA: TGTGCCAGCCAACCTAGCGGTCGTCCCACAGATACGCAGTATTTT
CDR3 protein: CASQPSGRPTDTQYF
D gene: TRBD2
V gene: TRBV7-3
J gene: TRBJ2-3
clone size: NA

CDR3 DNA: TGTGCCAGCTTGGAGGACAGGGAATCGGTTGGCTACACCTTC
CDR3 protein: CASLEDRESVGYTF
D gene: TRBD1
V gene: TRBV5-5
J gene: TRBJ1-2
clone size: NA

CDR3 DNA: TGTGCCAGTAGTGCGGGGGTCCGGCAGCCCCAGCATTTT
CDR3 protein: CASSAGVRQPQHF
D gene: NA
V gene: TRBV19
J gene: TRBJ1-5
clone size: NA

CDR3 DNA: TGCGCCAGCAGTGAGTGGTCCCTCAGCGGTCGGGAGACCCAGTACTTC
CDR3 protein: CASSEWSLSGRETQYF
D gene: NA
V gene: TRBV10-2
J gene: TRBJ2-5
clone size: NA

CDR3 DNA: TGCGCCAGCAGCACCGTGACAGGGGGCGGTACAGATACGCAGTATTTT
CDR3 protein: CASSTVTGGGTDTQYF
D gene: TRBD1
V gene: TRBV5-1
J gene: TRBJ2-3
clone size: NA

CDR3 DNA: TGCGCCAGCAGCCAAGGGACAGGGGATGGAAAGGACTTC
CDR3 protein: CASSQGTGDGKDF
D gene: TRBD1
V gene: TRBV5-1
J gene: TRBJ2-5
clone size: few

CDR3 DNA: TGTGCCAGCAGCCTAACAGGGATTACTCTCGAGCAGTACTTC
CDR3 protein: CASSLTGITLEQYF
D gene: NA
V gene: TRBV5-6
J gene: TRBJ2-7
clone size: NA

CDR3 DNA: TGTGCCATCAGTGAAGGAGGGGCAGCTTCACCCCTCCACTTT
CDR3 protein: CAISEGGAASPLHF
D gene: NA
V gene: TRBV10-3
J gene: TRBJ1-6
clone size: few

CDR3 DNA: TGTGCCAGCAGTGACCCTAACAAGAGGGACACCATATATTTT
CDR3 protein: CASSDPNKRDTIYF
D gene: NA
V gene: TRBV25-1
J gene: TRBJ1-3
clone size: NA

CDR3 DNA: TGTGCCAGTAGTCTTCAGGGGTACTCTGGAAACACCATATATTTT
CDR3 protein: CASSLQGYSGNTIYF
D gene: NA
V gene: TRBV19
J gene: TRBJ1-3
clone size: NA

CDR3 DNA: TGTGCCAGCAGTTTACTAGCGGGGGGGCCTTCCGCAGATACGCAGTATTTT
CDR3 protein: CASSLLAGGPSADTQYF
D gene: TRBD2
V gene: TRBV27
J gene: TRBJ2-3
clone size: NA

CDR3 DNA: TGCGCCAGCAGCCAAGATTATCTACGAAGGGACAGGCAGCCCCAGCATTTT
CDR3 protein: CASSQDYLRRDRQPQHF
D gene: TRBD1
V gene: TRBV4-1
J gene: TRBJ1-5
clone size: NA

CDR3 DNA: TGTGCCAGCAGCGTAGGAAGCGGGAGCTCCTACGAGCAGTACTTC
CDR3 protein: CASSVGSGSSYEQYF
D gene: TRBD2
V gene: TRBV9
J gene: TRBJ2-7
clone size: NA